Listed here is a single T cell receptor beta chain. This could be a read error, since a much larger clone is one nucleotide away. A primer in the constant region served to generate TCR beta cDNA from 500 ng of total RNA. Each TCR beta library was derived from three nested multiplex PCR rounds that employed slightly modified ARM-PCR. Each CDR3 protein is one row after TCRdb ran MiXCR on the multiplex PCR reads. The table shows about 320,000 distinct CDR3 sequences, with 50% to 70% occurring only once. The researchers obtained blood RNA from unsorted whole blood and also extracted germline DNA. Presurgery, around 4 milliliters of peripheral blood were collected. These data originate in a study of tumor-infiltrating lymphocytes in primary liver carcinoma. The sequence was collected from a man aged 35 to 55 with primary liver carcinoma and hepatitis B virus infection. Sequencing used peripheral blood.

This chain's CDR3 is CASSSRLADQETQYF. For the CDR3, the DNA is TGTGCCAGCAGCTCGAGACTAGCGGATCAAGAGACCCAGTACTTC. V gene TRBV5-4 combines with J gene TRBJ2-5; TRBD2 agrees at 9 bases. The CDR3 has 15 amino acids. The germline V gene encodes CDR1 SGHNT and CDR2 YYREEE (reference sequence). J lost 2 bases, V lost 3 bases, and 5 bases had no gene match.